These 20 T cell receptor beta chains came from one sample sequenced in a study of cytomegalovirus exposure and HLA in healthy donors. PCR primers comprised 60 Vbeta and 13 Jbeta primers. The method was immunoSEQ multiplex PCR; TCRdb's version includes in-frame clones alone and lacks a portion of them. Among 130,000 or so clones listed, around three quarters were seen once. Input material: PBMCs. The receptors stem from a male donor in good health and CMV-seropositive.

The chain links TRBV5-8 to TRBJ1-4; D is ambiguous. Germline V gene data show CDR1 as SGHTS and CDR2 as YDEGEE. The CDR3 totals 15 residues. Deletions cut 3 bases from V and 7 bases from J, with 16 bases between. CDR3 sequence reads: CASSSYTGNLEKLFF. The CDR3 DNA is TGTGCCAGCAGCTCTTACACGGGTAACCTTGAAAAACTGTTTTTT.

CDR3 sequence: CASSWAGGSTGELFF. The CDR3 DNA reads TGTGCCAGCAGCTGGGCAGGGGGGAGCACCGGGGAGCTGTTTTTT. The chain employs TRBV5-4 and TRBJ2-2, with D tentatively TRBD1 (7 bases). In germline, CDR1 is SGHNT, CDR2 YYREEE (reference sequence). The CDR3 consists of 15 residues. Trimming shortened V by 3 bases and J by 4 bases, and 13 bases separated the two germline ends.

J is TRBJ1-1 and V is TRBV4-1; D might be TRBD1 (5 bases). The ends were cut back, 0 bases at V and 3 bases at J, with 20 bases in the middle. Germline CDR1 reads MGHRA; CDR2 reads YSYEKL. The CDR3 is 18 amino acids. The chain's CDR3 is CASSQDSNSGPWDTEAFF. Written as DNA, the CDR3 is TGCGCCAGCAGCCAAGATAGTAATTCAGGGCCGTGGGACACTGAAGCTTTCTTT.

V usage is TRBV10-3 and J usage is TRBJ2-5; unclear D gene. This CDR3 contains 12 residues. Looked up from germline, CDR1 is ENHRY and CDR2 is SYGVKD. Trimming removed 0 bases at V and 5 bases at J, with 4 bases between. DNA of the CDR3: TGTGCCATCAGTGAGTCCGTGGAGACCCAGTACTTC. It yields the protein CAISESVETQYF.

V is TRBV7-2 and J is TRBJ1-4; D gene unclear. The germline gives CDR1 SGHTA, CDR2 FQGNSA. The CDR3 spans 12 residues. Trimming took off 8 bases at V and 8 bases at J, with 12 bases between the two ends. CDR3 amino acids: CASGGPQEKLFF. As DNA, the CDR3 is TGTGCCAGCGGCGGCCCCCAGGAAAAACTGTTTTTT.

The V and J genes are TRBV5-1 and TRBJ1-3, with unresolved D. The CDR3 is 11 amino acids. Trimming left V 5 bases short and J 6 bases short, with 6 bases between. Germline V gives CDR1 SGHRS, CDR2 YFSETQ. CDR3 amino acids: CASRLSNTIYF. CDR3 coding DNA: TGCGCCAGCAGACTCTCAAACACCATATATTTT.

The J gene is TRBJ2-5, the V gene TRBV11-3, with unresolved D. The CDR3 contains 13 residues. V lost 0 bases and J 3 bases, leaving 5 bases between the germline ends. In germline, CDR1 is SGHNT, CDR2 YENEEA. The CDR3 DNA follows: TGTGCCAGCAGCTTAGATCAGGAAGAGACCCAGTACTTC. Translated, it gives CASSLDQEETQYF.

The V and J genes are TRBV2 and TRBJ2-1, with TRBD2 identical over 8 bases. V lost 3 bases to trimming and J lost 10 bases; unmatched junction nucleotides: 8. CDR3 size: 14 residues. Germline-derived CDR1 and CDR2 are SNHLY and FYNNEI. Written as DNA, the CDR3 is TGTGCCAGCAGTGACGCCTTAGCGGGGACAGAGCAGTTCTTC. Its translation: CASSDALAGTEQFF. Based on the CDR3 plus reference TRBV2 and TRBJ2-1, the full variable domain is EPEVTQTPSHQVTQMGQEVILRCVPISNHLYFYWYRQILGQKVEFLVSFYNNEISEKSEIFDDQFSVERPDGSNFTLKIRSTKLEDSAMYFCASSDALAGTEQFFGPGTRLTVL.

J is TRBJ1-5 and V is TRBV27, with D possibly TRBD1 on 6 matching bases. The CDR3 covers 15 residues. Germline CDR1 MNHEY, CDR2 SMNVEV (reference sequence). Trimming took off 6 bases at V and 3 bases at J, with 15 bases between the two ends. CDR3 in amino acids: CASRRGTGTNQPQHF. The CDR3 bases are TGTGCCAGCAGAAGGGGAACAGGGACCAATCAGCCCCAGCATTTT.

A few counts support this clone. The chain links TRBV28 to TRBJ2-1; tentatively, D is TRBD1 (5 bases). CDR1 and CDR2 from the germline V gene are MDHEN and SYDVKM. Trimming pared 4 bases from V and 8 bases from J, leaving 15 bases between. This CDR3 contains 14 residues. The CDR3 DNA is TGTGCCAGCAGTTCCCCCCCAGGGCTCCATGAGCAGTTCTTC. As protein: CASSSPPGLHEQFF.

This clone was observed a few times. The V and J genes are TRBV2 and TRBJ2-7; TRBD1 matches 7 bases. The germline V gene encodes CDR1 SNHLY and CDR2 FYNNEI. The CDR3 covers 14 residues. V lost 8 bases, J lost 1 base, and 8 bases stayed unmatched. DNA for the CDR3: TGTGCCAGCCGAACCGGGACAGCATCCTACGAGCAGTACTTC. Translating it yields CASRTGTASYEQYF.

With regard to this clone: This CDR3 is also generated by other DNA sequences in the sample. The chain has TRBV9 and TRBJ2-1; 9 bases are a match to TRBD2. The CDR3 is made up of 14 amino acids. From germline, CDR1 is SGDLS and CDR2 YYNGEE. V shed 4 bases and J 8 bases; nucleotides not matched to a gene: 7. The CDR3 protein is CASSFGLARDEQFF. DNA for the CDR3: TGTGCCAGCAGCTTCGGACTAGCGAGAGATGAGCAGTTCTTC. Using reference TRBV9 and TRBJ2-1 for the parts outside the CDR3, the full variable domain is DSGVTQTPKHLITATGQRVTLRCSPRSGDLSVYWYQQSLDQGLQFLIQYYNGEERAKGNILERFSAQQFPDLHSELNLSSLELGDSALYFCASSFGLARDEQFFGPGTRLTVL.

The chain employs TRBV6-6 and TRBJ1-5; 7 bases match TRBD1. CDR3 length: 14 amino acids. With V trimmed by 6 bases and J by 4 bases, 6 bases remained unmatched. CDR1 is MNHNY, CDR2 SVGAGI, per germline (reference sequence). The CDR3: CASSLDRENQPQHF. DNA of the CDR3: TGTGCCAGCAGCTTAGACAGGGAAAATCAGCCCCAGCATTTT.

CDR3 nucleotides: TGTGCCAGCAGCACCGGGGGACTAGCGGGAGGTGGAGATACGCAGTATTTT. Amino acids: CASSTGGLAGGGDTQYF. The chain carries TRBV28 and TRBJ2-3; TRBD2 agrees at 15 bases. This CDR3 contains 17 residues. V gave up 6 bases and J gave up 5 bases; unmatched junction bases: 9. From germline, CDR1 is MDHEN and CDR2 SYDVKM.

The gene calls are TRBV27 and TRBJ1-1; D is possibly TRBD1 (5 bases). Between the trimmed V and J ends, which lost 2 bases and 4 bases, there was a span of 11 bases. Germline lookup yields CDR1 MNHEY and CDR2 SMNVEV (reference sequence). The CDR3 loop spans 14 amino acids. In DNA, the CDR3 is TGTGCCAGCAGTTTAAGGCAGGGTTCCACTGAAGCTTTCTTT. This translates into CASSLRQGSTEAFF.

Here the CDR3 DNA reads TGTGCCAGCAGTTACACAGCGGTAAGCTACGAGCAGTACTTC. It encodes CASSYTAVSYEQYF. V gene TRBV6-5 combines with J gene TRBJ2-7, with a tentative D call TRBD2 (5 bases). Germline V gene sequence: CDR1 MNHEY, CDR2 SVGAGI. V lost 2 bases to trimming and J lost 3 bases, with 11 bases between them. The CDR3 totals 14 residues.

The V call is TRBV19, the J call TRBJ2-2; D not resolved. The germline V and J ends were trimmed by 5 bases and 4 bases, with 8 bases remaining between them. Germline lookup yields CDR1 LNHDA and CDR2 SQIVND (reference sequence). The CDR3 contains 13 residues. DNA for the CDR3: TGTGCCAGTAGTCAGATTCTCACCGGGGAGCTGTTTTTT. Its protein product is CASSQILTGELFF.

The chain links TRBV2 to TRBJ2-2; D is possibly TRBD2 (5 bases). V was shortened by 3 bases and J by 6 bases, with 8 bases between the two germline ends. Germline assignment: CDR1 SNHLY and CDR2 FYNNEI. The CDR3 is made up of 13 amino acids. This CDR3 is CASSDRGSGELFF. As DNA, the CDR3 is TGTGCCAGCAGTGATCGGGGTTCCGGGGAGCTGTTTTTT.

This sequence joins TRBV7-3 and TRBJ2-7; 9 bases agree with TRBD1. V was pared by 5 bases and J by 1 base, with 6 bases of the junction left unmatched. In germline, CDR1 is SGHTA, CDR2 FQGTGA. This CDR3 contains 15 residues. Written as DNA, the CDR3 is TGTGCCAGCAGCCTGTACAGGGGGCCATCCTACGAGCAGTACTTC. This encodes CASSLYRGPSYEQYF.

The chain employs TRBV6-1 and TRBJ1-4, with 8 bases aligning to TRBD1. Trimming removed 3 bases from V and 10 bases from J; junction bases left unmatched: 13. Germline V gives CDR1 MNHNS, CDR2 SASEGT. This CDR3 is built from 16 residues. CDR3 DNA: TGTGCCAGCAGTGAGTATACCAGTGACAGGGGAAGAAAACTGTTTTTT. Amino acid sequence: CASSEYTSDRGRKLFF.